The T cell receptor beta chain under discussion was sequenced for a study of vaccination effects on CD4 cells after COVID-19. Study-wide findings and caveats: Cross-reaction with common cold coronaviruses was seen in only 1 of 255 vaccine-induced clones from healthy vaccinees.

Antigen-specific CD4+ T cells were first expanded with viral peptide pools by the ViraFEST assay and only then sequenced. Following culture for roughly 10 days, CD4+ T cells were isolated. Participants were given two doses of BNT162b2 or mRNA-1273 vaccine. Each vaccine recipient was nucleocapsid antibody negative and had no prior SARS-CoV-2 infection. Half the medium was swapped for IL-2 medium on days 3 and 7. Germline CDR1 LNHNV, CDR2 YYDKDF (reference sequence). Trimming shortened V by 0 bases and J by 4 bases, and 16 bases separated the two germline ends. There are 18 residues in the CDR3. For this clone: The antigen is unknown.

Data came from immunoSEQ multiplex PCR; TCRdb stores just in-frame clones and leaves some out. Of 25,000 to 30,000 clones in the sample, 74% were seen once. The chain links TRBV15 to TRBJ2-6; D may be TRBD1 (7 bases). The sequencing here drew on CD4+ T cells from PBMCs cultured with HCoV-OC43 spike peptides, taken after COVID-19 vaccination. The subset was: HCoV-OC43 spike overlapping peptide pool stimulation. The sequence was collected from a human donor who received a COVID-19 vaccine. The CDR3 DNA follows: TGTGCCACCAGCAGAGAGGCGGGACAGTCAGTGGGGGCCAACGTCCTGACTTTC. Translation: CATSREAGQSVGANVLTF.